Listed here is a single T cell receptor (beta chain). Its specific antigen is unknown. There are no base qualities to consult, and no much larger clone falls within one base. In the paper's terms, the treatment or condition label means: in vitro stimulation with specific CMV peptide epitopes to enrich CMV-specific T cells. This sample was sequenced with an Illumina HiSeq 1500. TCRdb handled the public reads itself, with Q25 trimming in fastp and clone calling in MiXCR, and kept productive beta chains. Each CDR3 protein appears once, grouped with its most common genes and DNA. The sample data list roughly 87,000 distinct CDR3 sequences, and roughly 29% of these were observed just once. The ten largest clones capture over 60% of the sample. These data belong to a study of T cell repertoires in cytomegalovirus infection (dated by TCRdb to between 2019 and 2020). As for the study more broadly: Alongside well-studied HLA-B-restricted epitopes, the peptide stimulations were aimed at recently identified HLA-C-restricted CMV epitopes, whose presentation resists viral immunomodulation. Because public TCR beta signatures pointed to carriage of CMV infection together with the matching HLA type, the HLA type of each donor mattered for the analysis.

Points the paper makes about the study in general: The ex vivo response was dominated by HLA-C-restricted CMV-specific TCR beta clonotypes, which also provided the single most frequent clonotype in two of eight donors. Cumulative frequency of public TCR beta family members discriminated carriers of CMV infection plus the relevant HLA type in this cohort and an independent 352-donor cohort.

The clonotype comes from a human donor in good health (CMV status not recorded). Some clones in this sample may be carry-over from other donors' samples. Sequenced material: CD8+ T cells from cultured PBMCs, taken from culture after CMV antigen stimulation.

The CDR3 reads as follows: CASGMERVGGEETQYF. The sequenced DNA: TGTGCCAGCGGGATGGAGAGGGTAGGTGGCGAGGAGACCCAGTACTTC. Rearrangement joined TRBV28 to TRBJ2-5, with a weak D call of TRBD2 (5 bases match). Trimming costs V 8 bases and J 5 bases, and their ends lie 24 bases apart. Reading from cysteine to phenylalanine, the CDR3 counts 16 amino acids. Only CDR3 DNA remains: 48 bases, in frame from the first base. CDR1 is given as MDHEN and CDR2 as SYDVKM, both from the germline V gene.